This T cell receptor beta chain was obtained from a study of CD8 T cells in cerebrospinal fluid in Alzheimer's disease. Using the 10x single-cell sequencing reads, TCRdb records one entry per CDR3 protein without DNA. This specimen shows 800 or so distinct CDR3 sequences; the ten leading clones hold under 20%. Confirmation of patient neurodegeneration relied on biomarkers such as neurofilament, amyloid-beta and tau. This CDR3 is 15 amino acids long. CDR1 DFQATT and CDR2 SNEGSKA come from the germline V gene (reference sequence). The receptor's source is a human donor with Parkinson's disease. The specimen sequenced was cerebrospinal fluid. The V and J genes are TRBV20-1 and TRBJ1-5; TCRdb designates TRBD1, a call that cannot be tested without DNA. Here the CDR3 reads CSARVAGTGNQPQHF.